The clone carrying this T cell receptor beta chain was seen many times. What it recognizes is unknown. This entry comes from a study of T cell repertoires in cytomegalovirus infection. At the level of the study: Public TCR beta signatures marked donors with CMV infection and the matching HLA. Whole-study results and caveats: It was HLA-C-restricted CMV-specific TCR beta clonotypes that dominated the response ex vivo. The cumulative frequency of public TCR beta families identified carriers of CMV plus the relevant HLA.

V shed 0 bases, J shed 6 bases, and the junction held 2 bases outside the gene matches. The CDR3 sequence is 13 residues long. Germline V gives CDR1 SGHTA, CDR2 FQGNSA. TCRdb reprocessed the reads via MiXCR and lists one record per CDR3 protein. The table records 350,000 to 500,000 distinct CDR3 sequences, 25% to 40% of them present only once. This clonotype was sampled from a human donor in good health (CMV status not recorded). Some clones in this sample may be carry-over from other donors' samples. V is TRBV7-2 and J is TRBJ2-7, with 7 bases fitting TRBD1. Input material: PBMCs. CDR3 nucleotides: TGTGCCAGCAGCTTAGCCGCAGGGGGCGAGCAGTACTTC. This encodes CASSLAAGGEQYF. Combining the CDR3 with reference TRBV7-2 and TRBJ2-7 gives the whole variable domain GAGVSQSPSNKVTEKGKDVELRCDPISGHTALYWYRQSLGQGLEFLIYFQGNSAPDKSGLPSDRFSAERTGGSVSTLTIQRTQQEDSAVYLCASSLAAGGEQYFGPGTRLTVT.